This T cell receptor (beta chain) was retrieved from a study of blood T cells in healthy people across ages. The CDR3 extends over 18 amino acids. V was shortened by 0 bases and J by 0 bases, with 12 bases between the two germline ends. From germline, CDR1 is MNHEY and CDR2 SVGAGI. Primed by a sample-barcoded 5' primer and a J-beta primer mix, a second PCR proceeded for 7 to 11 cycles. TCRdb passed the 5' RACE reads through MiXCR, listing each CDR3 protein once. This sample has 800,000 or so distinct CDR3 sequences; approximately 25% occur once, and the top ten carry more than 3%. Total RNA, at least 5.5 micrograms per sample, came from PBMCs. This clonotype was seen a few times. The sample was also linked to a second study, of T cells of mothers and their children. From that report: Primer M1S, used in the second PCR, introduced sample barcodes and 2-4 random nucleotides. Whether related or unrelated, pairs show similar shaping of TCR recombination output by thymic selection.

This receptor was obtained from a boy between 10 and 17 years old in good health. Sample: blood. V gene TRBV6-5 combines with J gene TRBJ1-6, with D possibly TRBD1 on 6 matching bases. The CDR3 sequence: CASSYSGQGSSYNSPLHF. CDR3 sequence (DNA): TGTGCCAGCAGTTACTCGGGGCAGGGGAGCTCCTATAATTCACCCCTCCACTTT.